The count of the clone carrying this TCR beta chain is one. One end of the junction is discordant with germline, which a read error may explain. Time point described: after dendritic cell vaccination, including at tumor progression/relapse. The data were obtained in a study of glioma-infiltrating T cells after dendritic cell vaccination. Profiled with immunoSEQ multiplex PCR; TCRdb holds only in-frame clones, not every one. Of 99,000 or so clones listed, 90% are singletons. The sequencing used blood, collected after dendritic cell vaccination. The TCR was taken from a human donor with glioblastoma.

The CDR3 sequence is CASSPGTSGGVFVF. DNA of the CDR3: TGTGCCAGCTCACCGGGGACTAGCGGGGGGGTATTTGTCTTC. The chain is built from TRBV18 and TRBJ2-1; 16 positions match TRBD2. This CDR3 has 14 residues. CDR1 KGHSH and CDR2 LQKENI come from the germline V gene.